Below are 8 T cell receptor beta chains sequenced from a single sample in a study of vaccination and CD4 T cells after COVID-19. The antigens of these receptors remain unknown. The treatment denotes: roughly 10-day PBMC culture with coronavirus spike peptide pools or control peptides (ViraFEST assay). Unexposed donor CD4+ T cells predated the COVID-19 pandemic, collected 2011-2018. Scientists ran DNA taken from cultured CD4+ T cells through the Oncomine TCR Beta short-read assay for sequencing. Cultured CD4+ T cells were the source of extracted genomic DNA. TCRdb called the PCR reads again in MiXCR, with one record for every CDR3 protein. The sample includes 9,900 or so distinct CDR3 sequences, 32% of them seen just once. Sequences were obtained from CD4+ T cells from blood, cultured in vitro. These receptors were taken from a human donor in good health.

This clonotype is medium-sized (0.01 to 0.1%). The chain has TRBV20-1 and TRBJ1-2; D might be TRBD1 (6 bases). The CDR3 sequence is 16 residues long. Trimming removed 0 bases from V and 7 bases from J, with 21 bases in between. Per germline, CDR1 DFQATT and CDR2 SNEGSKA (reference sequence). In DNA, the CDR3 is TGCAGTGCTAGAGAGGGGGGCGGGGAGGTTGCAACTGGCTACACCTTC. Translation gives CSAREGGGEVATGYTF.

This clonotype was detected only a few times. This chain joins TRBV2 and TRBJ2-1; perhaps TRBD1 as D (7 bases). CDR1 and CDR2 (germline): SNHLY, FYNNEI. With 7 bases removed from V and 6 bases from J, the gap between germline ends came to 22 bases. This CDR3 has 16 amino acids. The CDR3 sequence is CASIEGGRGSVNEQFF. CDR3 in DNA: TGTGCCAGCATAGAGGGGGGCAGGGGGAGCGTCAATGAGCAGTTCTTC.

The chain recombines TRBV19 with TRBJ2-3, with 7 bases lining up with TRBD2. V was pared by 5 bases and J by 6 bases, with 8 bases of the junction left unmatched. Germline V lookup: CDR1 LNHDA, CDR2 SQIVND (reference sequence). CDR3 length: 14 amino acids. The DNA of the CDR3 is TGTGCCAGTAGTGCCCTAGCGGATCTGGATACGCAGTATTTT. The encoded protein is CASSALADLDTQYF.

The V call is TRBV15, the J call TRBJ1-1; a weak D match, TRBD1 (5 bases). The CDR3 loop spans 14 amino acids. Germline V gene sequence: CDR1 LNHNV, CDR2 YYDKDF (reference sequence). Trimming took off 3 bases at V and 4 bases at J, with 12 bases between the two ends. CDR3 nucleotide sequence: TGTGCCACCAGCAGGACGAAGGGGATCACTGAAGCTTTCTTT. Its protein product is CATSRTKGITEAFF.

The chain combines TRBV2 with TRBJ2-3, with a tentative D call TRBD1 (6 bases). The CDR3 extends over 12 amino acids. V dropped 8 bases and J dropped 2 bases, with 8 bases sitting between them. Germline assignment: CDR1 SNHLY and CDR2 FYNNEI. The CDR3 region has the DNA TGTGCCAGCCGACAGGACACAGATACGCAGTATTTT. As protein: CASRQDTDTQYF. The full variable domain, its missing parts supplied by reference TRBV2 and TRBJ2-3, is EPEVTQTPSHQVTQMGQEVILRCVPISNHLYFYWYRQILGQKVEFLVSFYNNEISEKSEIFDDQFSVERPDGSNFTLKIRSTKLEDSAMYFCASRQDTDTQYFGPGTRLTVL.

This chain connects TRBV12-3 or TRBV12-4 to TRBJ2-7, with 7 bases that match TRBD1. V shed 5 bases, J shed 0 bases, and the junction held 10 bases outside the gene matches. CDR3 size: 16 residues. This chain's CDR3 is CASSPLTGTDSYEQYF. The DNA for the CDR3 is TGTGCCAGCAGTCCCCTAACCGGGACAGACTCCTACGAGCAGTACTTC.

This clonotype was seen a handful of times. V and J are TRBV11-1 and TRBJ2-3, with 11 bases lining up with TRBD2. V lost 5 bases and J lost 0; bases outside the gene matches: 4. Germline CDR1 is SGHAT and CDR2 is FQDESV (reference sequence). This CDR3 region has 16 residues. The CDR3 loop is CASSQRTSGSTDTQYF. The CDR3 DNA is TGTGCCAGCAGCCAGAGGACTAGCGGGAGCACAGATACGCAGTATTTT.

The chain combines TRBV27 with TRBJ2-7; D uncertain. This CDR3 has 15 residues. Germline assignment: CDR1 MNHEY and CDR2 SMNVEV (reference sequence). V was clipped by 4 bases and J by 1 base, with 14 bases between them. In nucleotides, the CDR3 is TGTGCCAGCAGTTCCCTGTTGACGGATTCCTACGAGCAGTACTTC. Its protein is CASSSLLTDSYEQYF.